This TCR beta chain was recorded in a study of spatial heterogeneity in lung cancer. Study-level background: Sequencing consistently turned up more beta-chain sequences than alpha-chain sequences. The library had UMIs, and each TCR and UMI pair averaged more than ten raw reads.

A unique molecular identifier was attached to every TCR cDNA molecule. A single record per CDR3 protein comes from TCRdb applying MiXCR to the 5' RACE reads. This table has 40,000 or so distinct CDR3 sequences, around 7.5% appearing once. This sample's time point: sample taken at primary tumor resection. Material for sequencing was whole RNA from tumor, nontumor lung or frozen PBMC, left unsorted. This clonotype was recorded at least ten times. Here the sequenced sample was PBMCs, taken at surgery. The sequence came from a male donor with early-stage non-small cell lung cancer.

CDR3 sequence (DNA): TGTGCCAGCAGATCCGGGACCAATAATTCACCCCTCCACTTT. Translating gives CASRSGTNNSPLHF. The chain uses TRBV7-9 and TRBJ1-6; the D gene is possibly TRBD1 (5 bases). The CDR3 loop spans 14 amino acids. V lost 6 bases and J 5 bases, leaving 11 bases between the germline ends. Germline assignment: CDR1 SEHNR and CDR2 FQNEAQ (reference sequence).